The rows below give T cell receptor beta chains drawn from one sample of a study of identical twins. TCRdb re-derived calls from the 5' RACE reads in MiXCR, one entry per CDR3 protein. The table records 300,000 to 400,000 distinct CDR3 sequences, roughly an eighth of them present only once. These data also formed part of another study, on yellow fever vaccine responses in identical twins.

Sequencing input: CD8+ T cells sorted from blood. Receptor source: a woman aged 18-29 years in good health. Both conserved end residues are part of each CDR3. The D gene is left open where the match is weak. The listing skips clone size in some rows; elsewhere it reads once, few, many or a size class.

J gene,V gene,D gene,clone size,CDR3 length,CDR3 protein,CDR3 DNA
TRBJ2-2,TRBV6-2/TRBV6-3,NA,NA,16,CASSPPGGLDTGELFF,TGTGCCAGCAGCCCGCCCGGCGGCCTCGACACCGGGGAGCTGTTTTTT
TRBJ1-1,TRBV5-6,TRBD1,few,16,CASSPRSGTANTEAFF,TGTGCCAGCAGCCCCCGAAGCGGGACAGCGAACACTGAAGCTTTCTTT
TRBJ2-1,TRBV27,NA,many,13,CASSSRSYNEQFF,TGTGCCAGCAGTTCTCGATCCTACAATGAGCAGTTCTTC
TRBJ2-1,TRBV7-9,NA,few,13,CASSSAGSNEQFF,TGTGCCAGCAGCTCGGCAGGGTCCAATGAGCAGTTCTTC
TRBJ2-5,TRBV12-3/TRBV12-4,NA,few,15,CASSPRGHHQETQYF,TGTGCCAGCAGTCCTAGGGGACACCATCAAGAGACCCAGTACTTC
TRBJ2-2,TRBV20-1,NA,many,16,CSARDFRVENTGELFF,TGCAGTGCTAGAGATTTCAGGGTAGAAAACACCGGGGAGCTGTTTTTT
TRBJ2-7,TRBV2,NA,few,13,CASSEAGAYEQYF,TGTGCCAGCAGTGAGGCTGGGGCCTACGAGCAGTACTTC
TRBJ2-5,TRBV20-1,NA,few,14,CSARSGAIQETQYF,TGCAGTGCTAGATCCGGAGCCATACAAGAGACCCAGTACTTC
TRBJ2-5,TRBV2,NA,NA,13,CASSDGGWKTQYF,TGTGCCAGCAGTGATGGGGGTTGGAAGACCCAGTACTTC
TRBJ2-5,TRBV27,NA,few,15,CASSRGTPRQETQYF,TGTGCCAGCAGTCGTGGGACACCTCGGCAAGAGACCCAGTACTTC
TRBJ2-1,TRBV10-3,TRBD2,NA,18,CAISESRSGRPEYNEQFF,TGTGCCATCAGTGAGTCGAGGAGCGGGAGGCCGGAATACAATGAGCAGTTCTTC
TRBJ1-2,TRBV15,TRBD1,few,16,CATSRGAGGQFYGYTF,TGTGCCACCAGCAGAGGGGCAGGGGGCCAGTTCTATGGCTACACCTTC
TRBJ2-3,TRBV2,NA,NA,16,CASSEARDRLTDTQYF,TGTGCCAGCAGTGAAGCTAGAGACAGGCTAACAGATACGCAGTATTTT
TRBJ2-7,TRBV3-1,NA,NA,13,CASSQFQGYEQYF,TGTGCCAGCAGCCAATTCCAGGGCTACGAGCAGTACTTC
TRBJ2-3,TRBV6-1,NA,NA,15,CASSENGARGDTQYF,TGTGCCAGCAGTGAAAACGGGGCGAGAGGAGATACGCAGTATTTT
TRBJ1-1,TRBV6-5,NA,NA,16,CASSYSGVWLSTEAFF,TGTGCCAGCAGTTACAGCGGGGTCTGGCTGAGCACTGAAGCTTTCTTT
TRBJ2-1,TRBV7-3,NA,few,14,CASSLYVSDNEQFF,TGTGCCAGCAGCTTATATGTGTCGGACAATGAGCAGTTCTTC
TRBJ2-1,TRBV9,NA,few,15,CASSASGGENNEQFF,TGTGCCAGCAGCGCGAGCGGTGGGGAAAACAATGAGCAGTTCTTC
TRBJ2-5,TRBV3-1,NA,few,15,CASSQAWGGSETQYF,TGTGCCAGCAGCCAAGCTTGGGGGGGCAGTGAGACCCAGTACTTC
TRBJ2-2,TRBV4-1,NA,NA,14,CASSRPPDSGELFF,TGCGCCAGCAGCCGACCCCCAGATTCCGGGGAGCTGTTTTTT
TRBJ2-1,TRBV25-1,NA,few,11,CASFRGNEQFF,TGTGCCAGCTTTAGGGGTAATGAGCAGTTCTTC
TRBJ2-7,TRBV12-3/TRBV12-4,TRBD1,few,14,CASSGDRFPYEQYF,TGTGCCAGCAGTGGGGACAGGTTTCCCTACGAGCAGTACTTC
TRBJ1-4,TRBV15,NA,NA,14,CATSTRGLPEKLFF,TGTGCCACCAGCACCAGGGGACTGCCAGAAAAACTGTTTTTT
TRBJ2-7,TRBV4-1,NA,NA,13,CASSQDISYEQYF,TGCGCCAGCAGCCAAGACATTTCCTACGAGCAGTACTTC
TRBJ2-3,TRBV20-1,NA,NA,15,CSASSDRPSTDTQYF,TGCAGTGCTAGTTCAGACCGACCCAGCACAGATACGCAGTATTTT
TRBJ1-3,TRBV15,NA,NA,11,CATSPNGTIYF,TGTGCCACCAGCCCAAATGGCACCATATATTTT
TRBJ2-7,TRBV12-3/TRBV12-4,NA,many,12,CASSSTGHEQYF,TGTGCCAGCAGTTCAACAGGACACGAGCAGTACTTC
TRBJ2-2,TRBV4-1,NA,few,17,CASSQDLGRVNTGELFF,TGCGCCAGCAGCCAAGATCTGGGGCGGGTTAACACCGGGGAGCTGTTTTTT
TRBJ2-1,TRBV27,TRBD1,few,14,CASSLGTGHNEQFF,TGTGCCAGCAGTTTGGGGACAGGGCACAATGAGCAGTTCTTC
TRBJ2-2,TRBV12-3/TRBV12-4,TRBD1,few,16,CASSSLGQGLPGELFF,TGTGCCAGCAGTTCGCTGGGACAGGGTTTACCGGGGGAGCTGTTTTTT
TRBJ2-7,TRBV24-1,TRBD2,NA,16,CATSDSPRSGRGEQYF,TGTGCCACCAGTGATTCCCCGCGCAGCGGGAGGGGCGAGCAGTACTTC
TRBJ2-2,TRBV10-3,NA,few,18,CAISESAGARTDTGELFF,TGTGCCATCAGTGAGTCGGCAGGGGCCCGAACGGACACCGGGGAGCTGTTTTTT
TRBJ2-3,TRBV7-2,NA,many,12,CASSRSLDTQYF,TGTGCCAGCAGCCGCTCGTTAGATACGCAGTATTTT
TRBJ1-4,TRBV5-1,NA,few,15,CASSVNPSTNEKLFF,TGCGCCAGCAGCGTAAACCCTTCAACTAATGAAAAACTGTTTTTT
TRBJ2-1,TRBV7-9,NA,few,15,CASSDSNVPYNEQFF,TGTGCCAGCAGTGACTCGAACGTACCCTACAATGAGCAGTTCTTC